The 23 T cell receptor beta chains below all came from one sample that was sequenced in a study of T cell responses to AZD1222 COVID-19 vaccine. Assay: immunoSEQ multiplex PCR; the TCRdb copy retains only in-frame clones and omits some. Of tens of thousands of clones in the sample, 90% to 95% were seen once. The sample here was peripheral blood, taken on day 0 of AZD1222 vaccination. The source is an adult in good health.

This sequence joins TRBV10-1 and TRBJ2-3; D uncertain. V was trimmed by 4 bases and J by 0 bases, leaving 2 bases between them. Germline loops: CDR1 WNHNN, CDR2 SYGVQD (reference sequence). The CDR3 spans 12 residues. The CDR3 sequence is CASSVSTDTQYF. In DNA form, the CDR3 reads TGCGCCAGCAGTGTCAGCACAGATACGCAGTATTTT.

This clone was found once. The chain employs TRBV5-1 and TRBJ2-7, with 7 bases aligning to TRBD1. Trimming cost V 4 bases and J 0 bases; bases outside gene matches: 7. In germline, CDR1 is SGHRS, CDR2 YFSETQ. This CDR3 has 15 amino acids. The CDR3 nucleotides are TGCGCCAGCAGCCCACGACAGGGACGCTCCTACGAGCAGTACTTC. This translates into CASSPRQGRSYEQYF. Variable domain in full (rest from reference TRBV5-1 and TRBJ2-7): KAGVTQTPRYLIKTRGQQVTLSCSPISGHRSVSWYQQTPGQGLQFLFEYFSETQRNKGNFPGRFSGRQFSNSRSEMNVSTLELGDSALYLCASSPRQGRSYEQYFGPGTRLTVT.

The J gene is TRBJ1-1, the V gene TRBV27; D is unresolved. V lost 8 bases and J lost 5, with 12 bases in between. Germline assignment: CDR1 MNHEY and CDR2 SMNVEV (reference sequence). The CDR3 covers 12 residues. The CDR3 DNA sequence: TGTGCCAGCCACGGGGTAGGAACTGAAGCTTTCTTT. Protein: CASHGVGTEAFF.

This clone was seen once. The chain employs TRBV11-3 and TRBJ1-1; no definite D call. Germline-derived CDR1 and CDR2 are SGHNT and YENEEA. Trimming left V 3 bases short and J 0 bases short, with 8 bases between. CDR3 length: 14 amino acids. CDR3: CASSFSGVNTEAFF. As DNA, the CDR3 is TGTGCCAGCAGCTTTTCTGGTGTGAACACTGAAGCTTTCTTT.

The V call is TRBV29-1, the J call TRBJ1-2; D remains ambiguous. This CDR3 is 14 amino acids long. Trimming shortened V by 2 bases and J by 7 bases, and 17 bases separated the two germline ends. Germline assignment: CDR1 SQVTM and CDR2 ANQGSEA. The CDR3 loop is CSVEPPPGGSGYTF. The DNA for the CDR3 is TGCAGCGTTGAACCTCCTCCGGGAGGAAGTGGCTACACCTTC.

The chain combines TRBV3-1 (or the pseudogene TRBV3-2) with TRBJ1-1; no definite D call. This CDR3 is 12 amino acids long. Looked up from germline, CDR1 is LGHDT and CDR2 is YNNKEL (reference sequence). V was trimmed by 2 bases and J by 14 bases, leaving 15 bases between them. The DNA for the CDR3 is TGTGCCAGCAGCCAACTCGGGTTTGGTATCTTCTTT. Translation gives CASSQLGFGIFF.

V usage is TRBV6-1 and J usage is TRBJ2-7; D remains unclear. The CDR3 consists of 15 residues. Between the trimmed V and J ends, which lost 2 bases and 1 base, there was a span of 12 bases. CDR1 is MNHNS and CDR2 is SASEGT in the germline V gene. CDR3 nucleotide sequence: TGTGCCAGCAGTGAAAGGGCCCTGGGATCCTACGAGCAGTACTTC. It is translated as CASSERALGSYEQYF.

The V call is TRBV6-9, the J call TRBJ2-1; D is unclear. CDR3 length equals 11 residues. Looked up from germline, CDR1 is MNHGY and CDR2 is SVAAGI. Trimming took off 5 bases at V and 5 bases at J, with 4 bases between the two ends. The CDR3 reads CASSPDNEQFF. The CDR3 DNA follows: TGTGCCAGCAGTCCAGACAATGAGCAGTTCTTC.

The rearrangement links TRBV29-1 to TRBJ2-3, with 11 bases fitting TRBD1. CDR1 SQVTM and CDR2 ANQGSEA come from the germline V gene. The CDR3 loop spans 15 amino acids. Trimming cost V 8 bases and J 4 bases; bases outside gene matches: 11. As DNA, the CDR3 is TGCAGCTCGCCTAGGACAGGGGGCATTGCAGATACGCAGTATTTT. Its protein product is CSSPRTGGIADTQYF.

This clone is a singleton in its sample. The V gene is TRBV9, the J gene TRBJ1-5; maybe TRBD1 (6 bases). The CDR3 covers 14 residues. V was cut by 3 bases and J by 7 bases, with 14 bases left in between. Per the germline V gene, CDR1 is SGDLS and CDR2 is YYNGEE. The DNA for the CDR3 is TGTGCCAGCAGCGAGGGAGGGGGGATCCAGCCCCAGCATTTT. Its protein product is CASSEGGGIQPQHF.

This rearrangement joins TRBV7-3 to TRBJ2-1; TRBD2 might be the D (5 bases). This CDR3 comprises 15 residues. From germline, CDR1 is SGHTA and CDR2 FQGTGA. The germline V and J ends were trimmed by 2 bases and 8 bases, with 16 bases remaining between them. This CDR3 reads CASSLVWAPGDEQFF. For the CDR3, the DNA is TGTGCCAGCAGCTTAGTTTGGGCTCCCGGGGATGAGCAGTTCTTC.

As for this clone: This CDR3 is also generated by other DNA sequences in the sample. The chain uses TRBV5-1 and TRBJ2-7, with D unclear. Trimming removed 0 bases at V and 4 bases at J, with 2 bases between. The V gene's germline CDR1 is SGHRS and CDR2 YFSETQ. The CDR3 runs 11 residues. The CDR3 DNA reads TGCGCCAGCAGCTTGGAGTACGAGCAGTACTTC. Protein product: CASSLEYEQYF.

The gene calls are TRBV5-1 and TRBJ2-1; 8 bases map to TRBD2. CDR1 is SGHRS, CDR2 YFSETQ, per germline. Trimming removed 0 bases from V and 6 bases from J; junction bases left unmatched: 5. The CDR3 is made up of 15 amino acids. CDR3 region: CASSLGPSGLNEQFF. Written as DNA, the CDR3 is TGCGCCAGCAGCTTGGGTCCTAGCGGGCTCAATGAGCAGTTCTTC.

This chain links TRBV20-1 with TRBJ2-2; 9 positions agree with TRBD1. The CDR3 has 15 amino acids. Trimming at V came to 3 bases and at J to 7 bases, leaving 9 bases not matched to a gene. The germline V gene has CDR1 DFQATT and CDR2 SNEGSKA (reference sequence). CDR3 in amino acids: CSASGGQGNGGELFF. For the CDR3, the DNA is TGCAGTGCTAGTGGTGGACAGGGGAACGGCGGGGAGCTGTTTTTT.

The chain couples TRBV19 to TRBJ1-1; D uncertain. Trimming pared 4 bases from V and 6 bases from J, leaving 15 bases between. This CDR3 has 14 amino acids. CDR1 LNHDA and CDR2 SQIVND come from the germline V gene (reference sequence). As DNA, the CDR3 is TGTGCCAGTAGTAGGACCCGACGGGTCGCTGAAGCTTTCTTT. Its translation: CASSRTRRVAEAFF.

The sample holds one count of this clone. The rearrangement uses TRBV29-1 and TRBJ2-7; no clear D gene. The V and J ends lost 6 bases and 3 bases respectively, with 9 bases between them. This CDR3 spans 11 amino acids. CDR1 is SQVTM and CDR2 is ANQGSEA in the germline V gene. CDR3: CSVSNRYEQYF. In DNA, the CDR3 is TGCAGCGTCAGCAACCGCTACGAGCAGTACTTC.

This chain uses TRBV4-2 with TRBJ2-3; 12 bases fit TRBD2. The junction had 11 bases not matched to a gene; V was cut back by 3 bases and J by 4 bases. CDR3 length equals 18 residues. In germline, CDR1 is LGHNA, CDR2 YNFKEQ. The CDR3 sequence is CASSQRLAGDVGADTQYF. The CDR3 bases are TGTGCCAGCAGCCAGAGACTAGCGGGAGACGTGGGGGCAGATACGCAGTATTTT.

This sequence joins TRBV5-1 and TRBJ1-4; D is perhaps TRBD1 (6 bases). This CDR3 is 18 amino acids long. Trimming pared 0 bases from V and 3 bases from J, leaving 18 bases between. CDR1 and CDR2 from the germline V gene are SGHRS and YFSETQ. CDR3 coding DNA: TGCGCCAGCAGCTTGGATCCACAGGGTAGTATATCTAATGAAAAACTGTTTTTT. As protein: CASSLDPQGSISNEKLFF. Full variable domain (remainder filled in from reference TRBV5-1 and TRBJ1-4): KAGVTQTPRYLIKTRGQQVTLSCSPISGHRSVSWYQQTPGQGLQFLFEYFSETQRNKGNFPGRFSGRQFSNSRSEMNVSTLELGDSALYLCASSLDPQGSISNEKLFFGSGTQLSVL.

The genes are TRBV2 and TRBJ1-2; 7 nucleotides agree with TRBD1. CDR3 length: 14 residues. CDR1 SNHLY and CDR2 FYNNEI come from the germline V gene. After removal of 9 bases from V and 0 bases from J, the junction contained 7 bases not matched to a gene. The DNA for the CDR3 is TGTGCCAGTAGAAAGACAGGGCCTAACTATGGCTACACCTTC. Its translation is CASRKTGPNYGYTF.

V is TRBV4-2 and J is TRBJ2-7; a weak D match, TRBD1 (6 bases). The CDR3 runs to 15 residues. CDR1 LGHNA and CDR2 YNFKEQ come from the germline V gene. Trimming removed 1 base from V and 3 bases from J, with 13 bases in between. The CDR3 sequence is CASSQGLGASYEQYF. CDR3 DNA sequence: TGTGCCAGCAGCCAAGGATTGGGGGCGAGCTACGAGCAGTACTTC.

The rearrangement joins TRBV18 to TRBJ1-3, with TRBD1 as a possible D gene (6 bases). This CDR3 is 14 amino acids long. Trimming removed 6 bases from V and 2 bases from J, with 11 bases in between. The germline V gene has CDR1 KGHSH and CDR2 LQKENI. The chain's CDR3 is CASSPGGPGNTIYF. CDR3 in DNA: TGTGCCAGCTCTCCGGGGGGGCCTGGAAACACCATATATTTT.

This chain joins TRBV11-2 and TRBJ2-7, with D perhaps being TRBD1 or TRBD2 (5 bases each). Germline assignment: CDR1 SGHAT and CDR2 FQNNGV. The CDR3 runs 14 residues. V lost 2 bases to trimming and J lost 2 bases, with 10 bases between them. The CDR3 coding sequence is TGTGCCAGCAGCTTAAGCTTGGGACCCTACGAGCAGTACTTC. Protein product: CASSLSLGPYEQYF.

The chain employs TRBV5-1 and TRBJ2-2; either TRBD1 or TRBD2 may fit D (5 bases each). Germline values: CDR1 SGHRS, CDR2 YFSETQ. V lost 6 bases and J lost 6, with 18 bases in between. CDR3 length: 15 amino acids. The CDR3 bases are TGCGCCAGCAAACGGGACCCGCGGAGCGCCGGGGAGCTGTTTTTT. This codes for CASKRDPRSAGELFF.